The source of this T cell receptor beta chain is a study of T cell responses to AZD1222 COVID-19 vaccine. Overall study: Samples with a second dose at about 4 or about 12 weeks were pooled together.

The data were produced by immunoSEQ multiplex PCR, yet TCRdb's version contains in-frame clones alone and is incomplete. The table shows about 96,000 clones, with approximately 90% occurring only once. V was shortened by 1 base and J by 3 bases, with 15 bases between the two germline ends. The CDR3 length is 17 residues. Looked up from germline, CDR1 is LGHNA and CDR2 is YNFKEQ. Sequenced material: peripheral blood, taken on day 0 of AZD1222 vaccination. The sequence came from an adult in good health. V and J are TRBV4-2 and TRBJ2-2, with D perhaps matching TRBD2 (6 bases). CDR3 sequence: CASSQVIAGLDTGELFF. CDR3 coding DNA: TGTGCCAGCAGCCAAGTGATTGCGGGGTTGGACACCGGGGAGCTGTTTTTT.